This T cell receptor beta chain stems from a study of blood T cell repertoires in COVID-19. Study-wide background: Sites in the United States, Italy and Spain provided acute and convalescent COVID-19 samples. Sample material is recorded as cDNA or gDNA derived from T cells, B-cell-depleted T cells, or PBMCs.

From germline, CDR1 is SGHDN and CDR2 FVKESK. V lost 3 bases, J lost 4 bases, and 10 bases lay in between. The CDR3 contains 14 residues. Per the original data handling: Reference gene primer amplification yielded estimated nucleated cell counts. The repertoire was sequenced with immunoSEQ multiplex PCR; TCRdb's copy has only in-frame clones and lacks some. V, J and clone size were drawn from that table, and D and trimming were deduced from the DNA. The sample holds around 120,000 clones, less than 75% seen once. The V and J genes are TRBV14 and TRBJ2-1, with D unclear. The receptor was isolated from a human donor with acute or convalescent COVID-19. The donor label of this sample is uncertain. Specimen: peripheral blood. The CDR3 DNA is TGTGCCAGCAGCCACGGAGCTGTATACAATGAGCAGTTCTTC. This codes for CASSHGAVYNEQFF.